Presented here are 7 T cell receptor beta chains from one specimen sequenced in a study of T-cell memory formation after mild COVID-19. One entry per CDR3 protein, called by TCRdb with MiXCR from the 5' RACE reads. This table has around 450,000 distinct CDR3 sequences, roughly 26% appearing once. Source material: PBMCs or a T cell subset sorted from them (not recorded which). All receptors derive from an adult woman who had mild COVID-19 (a few samples of this study predate the infection). Cell type and time point are not known.

This clonotype was detected many times. This sequence joins TRBV3-1 and TRBJ1-2, with TRBD1 identical over 7 bases. This CDR3 has 14 residues. Trimming cost V 4 bases and J 0 bases; bases outside gene matches: 2. The germline V gene encodes CDR1 LGHDT and CDR2 YNNKEL (reference sequence). The CDR3 bases are TGTGCCAGCAGCCCCGGGACAGCTAACTATGGCTACACCTTC. Protein: CASSPGTANYGYTF.

This clonotype was counted only a few times. CDR3 region: CASSLDRRANEQFF. CDR3 sequence (DNA): TGTGCCAGCAGTTTAGACCGGCGGGCCAATGAGCAGTTCTTC. The chain joins TRBV12-3 or TRBV12-4 to TRBJ2-1, with a weak D call TRBD2 (5 bases). This CDR3 is 14 amino acids long. V lost 1 base and J lost 6, with 10 bases in between.

The gene calls are TRBV29-1 and TRBJ1-5; 8 bases are a match to TRBD1. The CDR3 is 12 residues long. Unmatched junction bases numbered 3, after V lost 4 bases and J lost 7 bases. In germline, CDR1 is SQVTM, CDR2 ANQGSEA. The CDR3 coding sequence is TGCAGCGTTGGACAGGGGAGGCAGCCCCAGCATTTT. Encoded protein: CSVGQGRQPQHF. Based on the CDR3 plus reference TRBV29-1 and TRBJ1-5, the full variable domain is SAVISQKPSRDICQRGTSLTIQCQVDSQVTMMFWYRQQPGQSLTLIATANQGSEATYESGFVIDKFPISRPNLTFSTLTVSNMSPEDSSIYLCSVGQGRQPQHFGDGTRLSIL.

This clonotype was recorded a few times. This chain joins TRBV20-1 and TRBJ1-5; D possibly corresponds to TRBD1 (6 bases). V shed 0 bases and J shed 6 bases, with 15 bases lying between them. Germline CDR1 and CDR2: DFQATT and SNEGSKA (reference sequence). The CDR3 totals 15 residues. The CDR3 is CSARDTGGAGQPQHF. CDR3 nucleotide sequence: TGCAGTGCTAGAGATACGGGGGGCGCGGGTCAGCCCCAGCATTTT.

The CDR3: CASSSDSPSTDTQYF. The CDR3, as DNA: TGCGCCAGCAGCTCGGACAGCCCTAGCACAGATACGCAGTATTTT. This chain links TRBV5-1 with TRBJ2-3; TRBD1 is a possible D gene (6 bases). Germline CDR1 and CDR2: SGHRS and YFSETQ. CDR3 size: 15 residues. The V gene lost 3 bases and the J gene lost 0 bases, with 11 bases spanning the gap.

V and J are TRBV6-2 or TRBV6-3 and TRBJ1-1; 8 positions match TRBD1. V shed 6 bases and J 2 bases; nucleotides not matched to a gene: 29. CDR1 is MNHEY, CDR2 SVGEGT, per germline. This CDR3 has 22 residues. CDR3 loop: CASRYKLRTGRIGGERNTEAFF. The CDR3 nucleotides are TGTGCCAGCAGATACAAACTCAGGACAGGGAGGATCGGAGGGGAGAGAAACACTGAAGCTTTCTTT.

This chain joins TRBV4-2 and TRBJ2-3; tentatively, D is TRBD2 (5 bases). Trimming pared 0 bases from V and 0 bases from J, leaving 13 bases between. This CDR3 has 17 residues. The germline V gene has CDR1 LGHNA and CDR2 YNFKEQ. CDR3 sequence (DNA): TGTGCCAGCAGCCAAGAAGATCCGTGGACTAGCACAGATACGCAGTATTTT. It codes for CASSQEDPWTSTDTQYF.